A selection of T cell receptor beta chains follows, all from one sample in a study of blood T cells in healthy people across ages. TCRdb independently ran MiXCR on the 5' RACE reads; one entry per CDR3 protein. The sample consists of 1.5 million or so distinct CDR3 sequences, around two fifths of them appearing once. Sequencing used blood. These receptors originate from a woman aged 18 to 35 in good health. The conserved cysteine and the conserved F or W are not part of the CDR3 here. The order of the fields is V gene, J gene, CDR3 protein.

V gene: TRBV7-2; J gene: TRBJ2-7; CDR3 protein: ASSLSTDRVYEQY
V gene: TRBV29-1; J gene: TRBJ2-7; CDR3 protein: SVEGTAWNEQY
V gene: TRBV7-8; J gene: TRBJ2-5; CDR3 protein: ASSVRLAGFYGQY
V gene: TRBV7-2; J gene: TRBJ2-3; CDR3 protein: ASSSRGETNTDTQY
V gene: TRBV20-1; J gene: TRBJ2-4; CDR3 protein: SARTPGVLAKNIQY
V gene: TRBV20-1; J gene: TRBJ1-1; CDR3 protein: SVTRDEAF
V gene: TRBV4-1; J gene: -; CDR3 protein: ASSQGGATYEQY
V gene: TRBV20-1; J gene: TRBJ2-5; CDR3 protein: SASLRGLGRYEQY
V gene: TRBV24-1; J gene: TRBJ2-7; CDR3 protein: ATTLYSNLAVSYEQY
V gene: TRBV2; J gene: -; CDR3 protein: ASSRLTGGDNEQY
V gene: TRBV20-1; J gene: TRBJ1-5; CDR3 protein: SARDLGATFNQPQH
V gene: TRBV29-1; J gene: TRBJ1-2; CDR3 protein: SVEDPRDYGYT
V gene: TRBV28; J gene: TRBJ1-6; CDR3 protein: ASSFGPQGDSPLH
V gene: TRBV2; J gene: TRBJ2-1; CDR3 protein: ASLPWGSEARPYNEQF
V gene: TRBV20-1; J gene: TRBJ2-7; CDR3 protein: SAPAMGHRTFPSYEQY
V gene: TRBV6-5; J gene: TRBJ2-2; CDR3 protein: ASSIDRGVGPGELF
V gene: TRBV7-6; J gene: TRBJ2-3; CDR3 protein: ASSLAPRGLSTDTQY
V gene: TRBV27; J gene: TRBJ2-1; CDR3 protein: ASSLGRGLHEQF
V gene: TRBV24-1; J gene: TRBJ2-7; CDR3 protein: ASNGTPSYEQY
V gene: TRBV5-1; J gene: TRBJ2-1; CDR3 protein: ASSTGQGRNEQF
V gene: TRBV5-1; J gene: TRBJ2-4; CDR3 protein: ASSLTGGEDIQY
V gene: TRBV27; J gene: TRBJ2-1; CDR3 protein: ASSPGGCEQF
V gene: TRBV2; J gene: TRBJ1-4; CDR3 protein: ASSHTMTGTKATNEKLF
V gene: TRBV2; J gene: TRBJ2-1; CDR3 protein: ASTLNGRDPAYNEQF
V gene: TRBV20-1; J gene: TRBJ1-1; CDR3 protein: SARKDGQQNTEAF
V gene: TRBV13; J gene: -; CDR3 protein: ASISRWGSGYKEQY
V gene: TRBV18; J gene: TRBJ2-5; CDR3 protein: ASSPPELQETQY
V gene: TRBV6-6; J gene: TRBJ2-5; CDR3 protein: ASTLTKETQY
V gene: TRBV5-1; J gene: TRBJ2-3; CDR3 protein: ASSLDGQGSTDTQY
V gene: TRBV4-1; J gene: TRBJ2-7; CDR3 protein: ASSQDERERYEQY
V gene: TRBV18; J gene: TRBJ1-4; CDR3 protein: ASSPVSLDNEKLF
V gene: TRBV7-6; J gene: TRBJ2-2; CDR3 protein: ASSFAGTGSGGELF
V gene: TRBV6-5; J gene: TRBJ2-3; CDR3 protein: ASTNYETQY
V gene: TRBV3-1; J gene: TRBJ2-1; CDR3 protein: ASSPPTLVAGFSEQF
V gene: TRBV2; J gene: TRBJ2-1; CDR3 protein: ASSEDSSYNEQF
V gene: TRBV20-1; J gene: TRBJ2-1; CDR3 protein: SASGVDNEQF
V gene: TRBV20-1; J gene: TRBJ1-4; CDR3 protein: SARELENRGANEKLF
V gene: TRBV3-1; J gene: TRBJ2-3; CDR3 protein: ASGPRLGGSDTQY
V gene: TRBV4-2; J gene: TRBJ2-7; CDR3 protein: ASSKDSGGNTYEQY
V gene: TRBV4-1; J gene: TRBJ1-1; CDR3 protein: ASSQEGAYTEAF
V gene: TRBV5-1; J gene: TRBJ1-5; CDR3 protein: ASSQRTGRRQPQH
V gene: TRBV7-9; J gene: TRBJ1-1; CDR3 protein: ASSFGGVVNTEAF
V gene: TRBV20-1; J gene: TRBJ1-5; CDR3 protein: SARQRDTPSNQPQH
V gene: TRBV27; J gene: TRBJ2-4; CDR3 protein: ASSLAGEGYIQY
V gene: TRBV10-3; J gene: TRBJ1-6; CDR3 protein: ASEGSGSTRYSSPLH
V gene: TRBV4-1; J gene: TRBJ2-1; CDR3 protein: ASSLWTKDQGNEQF
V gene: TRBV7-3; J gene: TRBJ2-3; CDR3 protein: ASSSPSRGTSTDTQY
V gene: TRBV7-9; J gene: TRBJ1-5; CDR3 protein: ANSLEGGSQPQH
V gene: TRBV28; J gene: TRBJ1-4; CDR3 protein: ASSWTGEKLF
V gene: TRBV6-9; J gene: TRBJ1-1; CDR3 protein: ASRPEGEAF
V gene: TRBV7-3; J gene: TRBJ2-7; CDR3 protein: ASSLRGSGYEQY
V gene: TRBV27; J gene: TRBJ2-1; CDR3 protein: ASSFHLTGGAEQF
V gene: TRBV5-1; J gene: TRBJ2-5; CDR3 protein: ASRSGTSVNEQY
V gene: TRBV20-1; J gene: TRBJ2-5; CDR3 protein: SVLKRDYQETQY
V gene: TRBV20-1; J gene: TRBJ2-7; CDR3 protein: SAMGPGAGYEQY
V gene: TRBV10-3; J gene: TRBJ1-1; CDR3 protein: AISRTSEAEAF
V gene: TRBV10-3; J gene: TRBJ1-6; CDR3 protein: AISEGPEQYRPLH